These T cell receptor beta chains were read from a single sample in a study of early T cells in non-severe SARS-CoV-2 infection. TCRdb passed the 5' RACE reads through MiXCR, listing each CDR3 protein once. This table holds 55,000 or so distinct CDR3 sequences, under 7.5% found once. Sequences were obtained from whole blood. All receptors come from an adult who was a healthcare worker with PCR-confirmed SARS-CoV-2 infection or an uninfected control (not recorded which). CDR3s include the opening cysteine and the closing phenylalanine or tryptophan. The D gene is left open where the match is weak. Only part of the rows carry a size: once, few, many, or a class if the clone is expanded.

j_gene | v_gene | d_gene | abundance | CDR3aa | CDR3nt
TRBJ1-6 | TRBV20-1 | . | many | CSATGEYNSPLHF | TGCAGTGCTACAGGGGAATATAATTCACCCCTCCACTTT
TRBJ2-3 | TRBV28 | TRBD1 | few | CASSSGGQGTDTQYF | TGTGCCAGCAGTTCTGGGGGACAGGGGACAGATACGCAGTATTTT
TRBJ2-6 | TRBV7-2 | . | few | CASSIRGRLSGANVLTF | TGTGCCAGCTCGATCCGGGGCCGGCTGTCTGGGGCCAACGTCCTGACTTTC
TRBJ1-1 | TRBV7-9 | . | many | CASSLSGQGITEAFF | TGTGCCAGCAGCTTGTCCGGCCAGGGGATAACTGAAGCTTTCTTT
TRBJ1-5 | TRBV20-1 | . | many | CSASRGGNSNQPQHF | TGCAGTGCTAGCCGGGGGGGGAATAGCAATCAGCCCCAGCATTTT
TRBJ2-3 | TRBV21-1 | . | many | CASSKKGSGGQPSTDTQYF | TGTGCCAGCAGCAAAAAGGGTAGCGGGGGGCAACCTAGCACAGATACGCAGTATTTT
TRBJ1-3 | TRBV5-5 | TRBD1 | many | CASSPLGQGEGRNTIYF | TGTGCCAGCAGCCCACTGGGACAGGGGGAAGGAAGAAACACCATATATTTT
TRBJ2-7 | TRBV20-1 | TRBD1 | . | CSARMPGGRYEQYF | TGCAGTGCAAGGATGCCAGGGGGTCGCTACGAGCAGTACTTC
TRBJ2-3 | TRBV4-3 | TRBD2 | many | CASSDSGGADTQYF | TGCGCCAGCAGCGATAGCGGGGGGGCAGATACGCAGTATTTT
TRBJ2-4 | TRBV19 | . | many | CASSVPGWRLRDIQYF | TGTGCCAGTAGTGTCCCCGGATGGCGGCTTCGGGACATTCAGTACTTC
TRBJ1-1 | TRBV10-3 | . | . | CAISLKGTEPSKNTEAFF | TGTGCCATCAGTTTAAAAGGGACTGAACCTAGCAAGAACACTGAAGCTTTCTTT
TRBJ1-1 | TRBV28 | . | . | CASRRTGSSQAFF | TGTGCCAGCAGGCGAACAGGTAGCTCCCAAGCTTTCTTT
TRBJ2-3 | TRBV5-1 | TRBD1 | . | CASSAGQGGLTDTQYF | TGCGCCAGCAGCGCCGGACAGGGGGGTCTTACGGATACGCAGTATTTT
TRBJ1-2 | TRBV4-3 | TRBD1 | few | CASSQTPGTGNYGHTF | TGCGCCAGCAGCCAAACCCCTGGGACAGGGAACTATGGCCACACCTTC
TRBJ1-6 | TRBV7-2 | . | few | CASSPPRNSYNSPLHF | TGTGCCAGCAGCCCCCCCCGGAACTCCTATAATTCACCCCTCCACTTT
TRBJ2-5 | TRBV18 | . | many | CASSPPRKILQETQYF | TGTGCCAGCTCTCCACCACGAAAGATACTTCAAGAGACCCAGTACTTC
TRBJ2-1 | TRBV19 | TRBD1 | many | CASSQRGQGLNEQFF | TGTGCCAGTAGTCAGAGGGGACAGGGCCTGAATGAGCAGTTCTTC
TRBJ2-3 | TRBV7-9 | . | few | CASSLGGASDTQYF | TGTGCCAGCAGCCTGGGGGGAGCTTCAGATACGCAGTATTTT
TRBJ1-3 | TRBV6-2/TRBV6-3 | TRBD1 | few | CASSPTGDGNTIYF | TGTGCCAGCAGTCCTACAGGGGACGGAAACACCATATATTTT
TRBJ1-5 | TRBV29-1 | . | few | CSVGTGNSNQPQHF | TGCAGCGTTGGAACGGGAAATAGCAATCAGCCCCAGCATTTT
TRBJ1-3 | TRBV11-2 | TRBD1 | few | CASEGQYSGNTIYF | TGTGCCAGTGAGGGACAGTACTCTGGAAACACCATATATTTT
TRBJ1-1 | TRBV7-2 | . | many | CASSLGGAGQAFF | TGTGCCAGCAGCTTAGGGGGGGCAGGGCAGGCTTTCTTT
TRBJ1-5 | TRBV20-1 | TRBD1 | many | CSASDRSFRQPQHF | TGCAGTGCTTCGGACAGGAGTTTCCGTCAGCCCCAGCATTTT
TRBJ1-5 | TRBV18 | . | many | CASSPGGSFQPQHF | TGTGCCAGCTCACCGGGGGGGAGTTTTCAGCCCCAGCATTTT
TRBJ1-2 | TRBV27 | . | few | CASSEMDSRYGYTF | TGTGCCAGCAGTGAAATGGACAGCCGCTATGGCTACACCTTC
TRBJ2-3 | TRBV21-1 | . | . | CASSKGRGWGADTQYF | TGTGCCAGCAGCAAAGGGAGGGGATGGGGAGCAGATACGCAGTATTTT
TRBJ2-1 | TRBV7-2 | . | many | CASSSLLAGNEQFF | TGTGCCAGCAGCTCATTACTAGCCGGTAATGAGCAGTTCTTC
TRBJ1-1 | TRBV14 | . | many | CASSQEASRPRGGTEAFF | TGTGCCAGCAGCCAAGAGGCAAGCAGGCCGCGGGGGGGGACTGAAGCTTTCTTT
TRBJ1-1 | TRBV7-9 | TRBD1 | many | CASSWGQGPGVFF | TGTGCCAGCAGCTGGGGACAGGGGCCTGGGGTTTTCTTT
TRBJ2-1 | TRBV25-1 | TRBD2 | . | CASSDGLAGGVRREQFF | TGTGCCAGCAGTGATGGACTAGCCGGGGGCGTTCGGCGTGAGCAGTTCTTC
TRBJ1-5 | TRBV12-3/TRBV12-4 | TRBD1 | many | CASSLRGLSGNQPQHF | TGTGCCAGCAGTTTAAGGGGGCTTAGTGGCAATCAGCCCCAGCATTTT
TRBJ2-3 | TRBV14 | TRBD1 | . | CASSLRQGRATDTQYF | TGTGCCAGCAGCCTCCGACAGGGACGCGCCACAGATACGCAGTATTTT
TRBJ2-4 | TRBV9 | . | many | CASSVGLYDIQYF | TGTGCCAGCAGCGTAGGACTATATGACATTCAGTACTTC
TRBJ1-1 | TRBV20-1 | . | . | CSARVGFDSGAFF | TGCAGTGCTAGAGTGGGGTTCGACTCGGGAGCTTTCTTT
TRBJ1-1 | TRBV18 | . | many | CASSPRSLTVNTEAFF | TGTGCCAGCTCACCGAGATCCTTGACAGTGAACACTGAAGCTTTCTTT
TRBJ2-7 | TRBV6-2/TRBV6-3 | . | few | CASTDLGGPYEQYF | TGTGCCAGCACCGACCTAGGGGGTCCCTACGAGCAGTACTTC
TRBJ2-1 | TRBV12-3/TRBV12-4 | . | few | CASRVDSYNEQFF | TGTGCCAGCAGAGTAGACAGTTACAATGAGCAGTTCTTC
TRBJ2-7 | TRBV19 | TRBD1 | few | CASSHGQGALFWSYEQYF | TGTGCCAGTAGTCATGGACAGGGGGCTCTTTTTTGGTCCTACGAGCAGTACTTC
TRBJ2-7 | TRBV18 | TRBD1 | many | CASSPPTGELRQYF | TGTGCCAGCTCACCACCGACAGGGGAGCTCCGGCAGTACTTC
TRBJ1-6 | TRBV18 | . | . | CASSPEAPGGYNSPLHF | TGTGCCAGCTCACCAGAGGCTCCCGGGGGCTATAATTCACCCCTCCACTTT
TRBJ2-3 | TRBV5-1 | . | many | CASSSVYTDTQYF | TGCGCCAGCAGCTCCGTGTACACAGATACGCAGTATTTT
TRBJ1-6 | TRBV6-6 | . | few | CASSYGGARAPLHF | TGTGCCAGCAGTTACGGTGGGGCTCGGGCACCCCTCCACTTT
TRBJ2-7 | TRBV7-2 | . | . | CASSFFRQGQGEQYF | TGTGCCAGCAGCTTTTTCCGGCAGGGCCAGGGCGAGCAGTACTTC
TRBJ2-3 | TRBV20-1 | . | . | CSARKVTDTQYF | TGCAGTGCTAGAAAGGTGACAGATACGCAGTATTTT
TRBJ2-1 | TRBV18 | . | few | CASSRPSGLNNEQFF | TGTGCCAGCTCACGACCCTCGGGTCTAAACAATGAGCAGTTCTTC
TRBJ2-3 | TRBV20-1 | . | many | CSAREDKTDTQYF | TGCAGTGCCCGCGAGGATAAGACAGATACGCAGTATTTT
TRBJ1-4 | TRBV25-1 | TRBD1 | few | CASSGPGGLFF | TGTGCCAGCAGTGGGCCAGGGGGACTGTTTTTT
TRBJ2-7 | TRBV11-2 | . | . | CASSLESYEQYF | TGTGCCAGCAGCTTAGAATCCTACGAGCAGTACTTC
TRBJ2-2 | TRBV28 | . | few | CASSLQTGELFF | TGTGCCAGCAGTTTACAAACCGGGGAGCTGTTTTTT
TRBJ2-1 | TRBV11-2 | TRBD2 | many | CASSSTGTSGVDEQFF | TGTGCCAGCAGCTCGACCGGGACTAGCGGGGTTGATGAGCAGTTCTTC
TRBJ2-7 | TRBV27 | TRBD1 | many | CASSLLTGQGIYEQYF | TGTGCCAGCAGTTTATTAACCGGACAGGGTATTTACGAGCAGTACTTC
TRBJ1-6 | TRBV7-2 | . | many | CASSSQGHSPLHF | TGTGCCAGCAGCTCACAGGGCCACTCACCCCTCCACTTT
TRBJ1-1 | TRBV20-1 | TRBD1 | medium-sized | CSAPQGDHSEAFF | TGCAGTGCCCCACAGGGGGATCATTCTGAAGCTTTCTTT
TRBJ1-1 | TRBV7-2 | . | few | CASSTQGTEAFF | TGTGCCAGCAGCACACAGGGCACTGAAGCTTTCTTT
TRBJ1-1 | TRBV12-3/TRBV12-4 | TRBD1 | . | CASSQTGTGGPEAFF | TGTGCCAGCAGTCAAACCGGGACAGGGGGACCTGAAGCTTTCTTT
TRBJ2-7 | TRBV9 | . | many | CASSEGLSPGEQYF | TGTGCCAGCAGCGAGGGACTTTCGCCAGGGGAGCAGTACTTC
TRBJ1-5 | TRBV10-3 | . | many | CAISESSGNQPQHF | TGTGCCATCAGTGAGTCGTCAGGGAACCAGCCCCAGCATTTT
TRBJ1-5 | TRBV7-2 | TRBD1 | few | CASSSGTGNQPQHF | TGTGCCAGCAGCAGTGGGACAGGGAATCAGCCCCAGCATTTT
TRBJ2-7 | TRBV27 | . | few | CASKGLQSYEQYF | TGTGCCAGCAAGGGACTCCAATCCTACGAGCAGTACTTC
TRBJ1-3 | TRBV30 | TRBD1 | many | CAWIQTGVGNTIYF | TGTGCCTGGATCCAGACAGGGGTTGGAAACACCATATATTTT